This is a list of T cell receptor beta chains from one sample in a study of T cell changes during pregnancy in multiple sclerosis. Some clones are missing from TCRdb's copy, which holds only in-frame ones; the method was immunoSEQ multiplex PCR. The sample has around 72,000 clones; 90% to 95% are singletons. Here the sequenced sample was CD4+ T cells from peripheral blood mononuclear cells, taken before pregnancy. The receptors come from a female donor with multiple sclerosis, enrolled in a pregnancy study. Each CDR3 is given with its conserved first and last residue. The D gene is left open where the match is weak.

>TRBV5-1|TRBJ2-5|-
CASSTGGTQETQYF
TGCGCCAGCAGCACAGGAGGGACCCAGGAGACCCAGTACTTC
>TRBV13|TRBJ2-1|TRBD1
CASSFTGTGYNEQFF
TGTGCCAGCAGCTTTACCGGGACAGGGTACAATGAGCAGTTCTTC
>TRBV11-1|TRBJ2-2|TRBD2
CASSFGRTSGRGTGELFF
TGTGCCAGCAGCTTTGGGAGGACTAGCGGGAGGGGAACCGGGGAGCTGTTTTTT
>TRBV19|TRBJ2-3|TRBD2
CASSMSGRGADTQYF
TGTGCCAGTAGTATGAGCGGGAGAGGCGCAGATACGCAGTATTTT
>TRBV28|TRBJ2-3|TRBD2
CASLTSGSDTQYF
TGTGCCAGCTTGACTAGCGGGAGTGATACGCAGTATTTT
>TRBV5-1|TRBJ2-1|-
CASSLGTGLPEQFF
TGCGCCAGCAGCTTGGGGACAGGACTACCTGAGCAGTTCTTC
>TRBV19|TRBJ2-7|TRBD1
CASSIQTGGYEQYF
TGTGCCAGTAGTATTCAAACAGGGGGCTACGAGCAGTACTTC
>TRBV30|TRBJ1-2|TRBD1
CAWSKTGKEGYTF
TGTGCCTGGAGTAAGACAGGGAAGGAAGGCTACACCTTC
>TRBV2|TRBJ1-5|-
CASSEEQGNQPQHF
TGTGCCAGCAGTGAGGAGCAGGGAAATCAGCCCCAGCATTTT
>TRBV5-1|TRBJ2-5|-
CASSPRWASQETQYF
TGCGCCAGCAGCCCGCGTTGGGCTTCCCAAGAGACCCAGTACTTC
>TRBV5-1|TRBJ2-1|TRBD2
CASSLAGTRGNGEQFF
TGCGCCAGCAGCTTGGCCGGGACTAGGGGGAACGGGGAGCAGTTCTTC
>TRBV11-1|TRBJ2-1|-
CASSLGPTGSYNEQFF
TGTGCCAGCAGCTTAGGTCCGACAGGCTCCTACAATGAGCAGTTCTTC
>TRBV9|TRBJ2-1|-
CASSPEALGIEQFF
TGTGCCAGCAGCCCGGAGGCACTCGGGATAGAGCAGTTCTTC
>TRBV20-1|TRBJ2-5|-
CSGARETQYF
TGCAGTGGGGCTCGGGAGACCCAGTACTTC
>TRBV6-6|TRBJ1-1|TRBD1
CASSKQGANTEAFF
TGTGCCAGCAGTAAACAGGGGGCGAACACTGAAGCTTTCTTT
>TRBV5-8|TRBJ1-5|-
CASSFGTVSNQPQHF
TGTGCCAGCAGCTTTGGGACTGTCAGCAATCAGCCCCAGCATTTT